This TCR beta chain stems from a study of response to subunit inactivated influenza vaccine. General observations from the study: T cells newly recruited by each seasonal influenza vaccination are few, the authors suggested.

MiXCR was run by TCRdb on the RT-PCR reads, yielding one entry per CDR3 protein. The data hold about 700,000 distinct CDR3 sequences, with roughly 13% observed a single time. Regarding this clonotype: Its antigen is not identified.

Sequencing used PBMCs from blood, obtained approximately 15 days before vaccination. The receptor's source is a man aged 50 to 60 who received an inactivated influenza vaccine.

The CDR3 bases are TGTGCCAGCAGCTTAACGCTTTTGAGTCCTGAGCAGTTCTTC. Residues: CASSLTLLSPEQFF. The chain employs TRBV7-3 and TRBJ2-1; no reliable D call. The V end lost 0 bases, the J end lost 9 bases, and 12 bases lay between the germline ends. Germline-derived CDR1 and CDR2 are SGHTA and FQGTGA. The CDR3 extends over 14 amino acids.